This TCR beta chain originates from a study of T cell responses to AZD1222 COVID-19 vaccine. General study findings and limits: The breadth and depth of Spike-specific TCRs increased once two AZD1222 doses had been given. Within unmutated variant regions lay the reported targets of nearly half of spike-specific TCRs.

Pooled samples include second doses given at about 4 or 12 weeks. The repertoire was sequenced with immunoSEQ multiplex PCR; TCRdb's copy has only in-frame clones and lacks some. The table shows 150,000 or so clones, with more than 90% occurring only once. With regard to this clone: Its antigen is currently unknown.

This CDR3 has 15 residues. The germline gives CDR1 SGHKS, CDR2 YYEKEE (reference sequence). Germline trimming cut 3 bases from V and 8 bases from J; bases unmatched to any gene: 8. The rearrangement uses TRBV5-5 and TRBJ1-4, with 9 bases lining up with TRBD1. The sequenced sample was peripheral blood, obtained 28 days after the second AZD1222 dose. The clonotype comes from an adult who received the AZD1222 COVID-19 vaccine. CDR3 in amino acids: CASSSTGTGLEKLFF. In nucleotides, the CDR3 is TGTGCCAGCAGCTCTACCGGGACAGGGTTAGAAAAACTGTTTTTT.